This T cell receptor (beta chain) was identified during a study of blood T cell repertoires in COVID-19. Looking at the study overall: The analysed material was cDNA or gDNA that came from T cells, B-cell-depleted T cells, or PBMCs.

Profiled with immunoSEQ multiplex PCR; TCRdb holds only in-frame clones, not every one. Seen here are over 35,000 clones, 81% observed once, and the top ten hold about 40%. Trimming took 3 bases from V and 6 from J, leaving 16 bases between them. Per germline, CDR1 SGDLS and CDR2 YYNGEE. CDR3 length: 14 amino acids. Sequencing was carried out using peripheral blood. V is TRBV9 and J is TRBJ2-7; TRBD1 is a possible D gene (6 bases). This sequence was found in a man in his forties with active or convalescent COVID-19. DNA of the CDR3: TGTGCCAGCAGCGCCTCCTGGACAGCTCGCGAGCAGTACTTC. Amino acid sequence: CASSASWTAREQYF. The full variable domain, its missing parts supplied by reference TRBV9 and TRBJ2-7, is DSGVTQTPKHLITATGQRVTLRCSPRSGDLSVYWYQQSLDQGLQFLIQYYNGEERAKGNILERFSAQQFPDLHSELNLSSLELGDSALYFCASSASWTAREQYFGPGTRLTVT.